This T cell receptor (beta chain) was observed in a study of cytomegalovirus exposure and HLA in healthy donors (dated by TCRdb to the late 2010s). Broadly, across the study: An earlier analysis of several hundred of the donors reported about 250 Gb of sequence data and 117 million unique TCR beta sequences from 150 million to 200 million T cells. An early release covering 550 to 650 HLA-typed donors comprised roughly 300 gigabases of sequencing data and around 80 million unique TCR sequences. Among the roughly 390 genotyped donors, around 81% belonged to the genetic ancestry cluster associated with self-reported Caucasian donors. The study aimed to test whether cataloging public T cell receptors could reveal signatures of past pathogen exposure. Using immunosequencing, the study profiled T cell repertoires from around 670 subjects and related those repertoires to cytomegalovirus serostatus. In addition to the first cohort of approximately 670 subjects, a separate validation cohort of over 90 different subjects was used. High-throughput TCR immunosequencing, statistical association of individual TCRs with disease status, and machine learning were combined to predict cytomegalovirus infection status. In a later analysis, previously published TCR beta repertoires from about 670 donors were re-analyzed and high-resolution HLA genotyping was added so that TCR occurrence patterns could be studied. Rather than using new phenotypic data, the later analysis identified candidate immune exposures from TCR beta sequences and from how often those sequences occurred across donors. In an earlier analysis of a few hundred of the donors, high-throughput TCR beta sequencing was used to judge whether each TCR beta V gene segment behaved as functional or pseudogenic. Donor age, sex, ethnicity and CMV serostatus were compiled alongside the repertoire data. A later genetic analysis used genome-wide SNP genotypes for about three fifths of the roughly 700 donors, treating that subset as a discovery cohort. Every repertoire in the discovery cohort had been generated on one and the same sequencing platform. Both class I and class II loci were covered by HLA typing, at four-digit resolution. The number of donors typed differed by locus, with about 629-640 for A, B, C, DRB1 and DQB1, approximately 500 for DQA1, 606 for DPA1, and 450 to 480 for DPB1. About five DR-DQ haplotypes were handled as single units for association and clustering because linkage in the cohort was strong. Among around 400 genotyped donors of the cohort, an average of approximately 240,000 unique TCR beta nucleotide sequences was sequenced per donor, of which 15% to 20% were non-productive. The research as a whole found: Only TCR beta chains were sequenced in this cohort, and the absence of alpha or paired-chain data limited detectable features. HLA typing was unavailable for some donors at each locus, so association tests used only the typed subset. In both the original and validation cohorts, the classifier was reported to diagnose cytomegalovirus status with high specificity and sensitivity. The earlier analysis of 587 of the donors excluded fewer than 20 rarely observed V segments, including chromosome 9 orphons, because counts were too low. The presence/absence analyses assumed that sequencing depth was roughly uniform across donors, and that assumption may not be true. In a later analysis, TCR association rates were found to vary across HLA loci, with the most associated TCRs seen for DRB1 alleles and the fewest for HLA-C alleles. Linkage disequilibrium might explain the correlated functional status among segregating V segments, but an unknown experimental factor could not be ruled out. A later analysis found that most CMV-associated TCR beta chains appeared HLA-restricted, with HLA associations seemingly driven largely by CMV exposure. Broadly in line with IMGT annotations, most TCR beta V segments showed up in productive rearrangements about 87% or about 30% of the time in an earlier analysis of several hundred of the donors. V-gene and J-gene trimming of TCR beta chains was associated with a missense DCLRE1C variant in a later genetic analysis, and the association was replicated in an independent cohort. CMV serostatus was the only immune exposure information available for the cohort. In a later analysis, some 18,000 TCR beta sequences were associated with specific HLA alleles at a false discovery rate of 0.05. In a later genetic analysis, fewer N-insertions in productive TCRs were reported among donors in an Asian-associated ancestry cluster than the roughly 700-donor mean. In a later analysis, HLA-associated TCR beta chains were found to be more clonally expanded and to have lower generation probabilities than equally common non-associated chains. Three of the identified cytomegalovirus-associated TCR beta chains were confirmed in vitro to be specific for cytomegalovirus antigens. Some IMGT-functional V segments, including TRBV6-2 and TRBV6-3, could not be told apart with the 87-base-pair reads, so those segments were excluded. The study listed 164 TCR beta chains as associated with cytomegalovirus. Assigning TCR associations to individual alleles was difficult when HLA alleles, especially DR and DQ, strongly co-occurred. While some public TCRs were present in many individuals, most TCR sequences turned up only very rarely across donors. A further reported finding was that TCR beta sequences accurately predicted the HLA-A and HLA-B alleles for most subjects in the first cohort. The authors suggested that the approach could potentially be extended to other disease states and immunological phenotypes. A group of highly shared sequence variants was considered likely to be a technical artifact of the sequencing pipeline. Several of the top co-occurrence clusters appeared to be linked to parvovirus B19, influenza, CMV and Epstein-Barr virus, according to a later analysis.

In total, 600 or so healthy bone marrow donors made up the cohort. Cohort members were all nominally healthy when sampled, although unrecorded immune exposures were likely present. The donor tested CMV seronegative, placing the donor among the 350 to 400 seronegative members of the cohort. A peripheral blood sample was provided by each donor, and peripheral blood mononuclear cells were used for TCR beta sequencing. The Qiagen DNeasy Blood Extraction Kit was used to extract genomic DNA from the blood cell samples. In regard to this clone: Its recognized antigen is unknown. No per-base quality is available; no much larger clone lies one base away.

The protocol used for the library was the immunoSEQ multiplex PCR assay. A mixture of 60 forward primers for TCR Vbeta segments and 13 reverse primers for TCR Jbeta segments was used in the multiplex PCR. The CDR3 region of rearranged TCR beta genes was amplified from genomic DNA by a multiplex PCR assay. On the Illumina HiSeq System, the amplified TCR beta libraries were sequenced as 87-base-pair reads. On the study's bioinformatics: Across the 666 repertoires, a later analysis counted approximately 83 million unique TCR beta chains, 9.5 million to 13 million of which were shared by at least two donors. A nearest-neighbor algorithm error-corrected the raw reads and collapsed the reads into unique sequences, merging closely related sequences to remove PCR and sequencing errors. CDR3 sequences were aligned to IMGT reference sequences to assign V, D and J gene segments. For a sequence to be retained, a match of at least six nucleotides was required to both a V gene segment and a J gene segment. Rearrangements were classified as productive when the CDR3 lacked stop codons and remained in frame with V and J, and all other rearrangements were classified as non-productive. CDR3 was defined by IMGT convention, running from the second conserved V-encoded cysteine to the conserved J-encoded phenylalanine. In an earlier analysis of around 540 of the donors, sequences lacking an unambiguous match to a single V gene segment were excluded. In an earlier analysis of a few hundred of the donors, V segments were called functional above 56.7% productive rearrangements and were called segregating when the between-donor standard deviation exceeded 5%. A statistical classification framework was built to diagnose cytomegalovirus status from the catalog of TCR beta chain sequences. V and J gene assignment, in a later analysis, came from comparing TCR nucleotide sequences with IMGT/GENE-DB human TR gene sequences. The TCRdist pipeline was used in a later analysis to assign CDR3 sequences and most-parsimonious VDJ recombination scenarios. In a later analysis, each TCR beta chain was defined by its CDR3 amino acid sequence together with its V-gene family, and reads lacking a unique V-gene family were excluded. A later analysis removed several hundred highly shared, low-generation-probability nucleotide sequences to deal with suspected cross-contamination and a sequencing artifact. For each public chain, a later analysis derived a clonal expansion index from normalized ranks of inferred template counts within each repertoire. In a later analysis, generation probabilities were computed using a VDJ recombination model fitted to out-of-frame rearrangements, and the results were checked against IGoR. A later analysis scored TCR-TCR, TCR-HLA and TCR-CMV co-occurrence with hypergeometric tests, applying a repertoire-size bias correction to TCR pairs. In a later analysis, false discovery rates were estimated by permuting HLA or CMV assignments 20 times. In a later analysis, co-occurring TCRs were grouped using DBSCAN, and TCRdist sequence similarity was added for clustering within HLA-allele-positive subsets. For co-occurrence clustering, repertoires with fewer than 30,000 or more than 120,000 public chains were excluded, along with roughly five repertoires with anomalous nucleotide sharing. TCRdb stores this immuneACCESS table with in-frame sequences only. Part of the clones is absent; in the studies checked, under half of the shortfall reflects unresolved V genes, and no reason is known for the rest. V and J calls and clone size are as listed in that table; D and trimming were resolved from the DNA. This sample has about 140,000 clones in its table, and around four fifths of those were observed once. The ten largest make up about 1.5% of the sample.

As encoded in the germline V gene (reference sequence), CDR1 is MNHEY while CDR2 is SMNVEV. V is pruned by 5 bases and J by 2 bases, leaving 10 bases of the junction without a gene match. The CDR3 starts with the cysteine, ends with the phenylalanine, and has 19 residues. Only CDR3 DNA is held: 57 bases, read in frame from base 1. The sequencing input was PBMCs. This clonotype was sampled from a middle-aged man in good health and CMV-seronegative. Rearrangement joined TRBV27 to TRBJ1-6; 12 bases in between match TRBD1. The CDR3 protein is CASSPGQGAIGAYNSPLHF. The DNA sequence is as follows: TGTGCCAGCAGTCCGGGACAGGGGGCGATCGGAGCCTATAATTCACCCCTCCACTTT.